The clone carrying this T cell receptor (beta chain) was detected only once. Using immunoSEQ multiplex PCR, the repertoire was profiled, and TCRdb retains in-frame clones only, with some absent. The data show around 20,000 clones, around 86% seen once. V was clipped by 0 bases and J by 0 bases, with 8 bases between them. The CDR3 covers 15 residues. Germline values: CDR1 SGHDT, CDR2 YYEEEE. This sample was included in a study of OX40 agonist ivuxolimab in advanced cancers. This rearrangement joins TRBV5-6 to TRBJ2-3; D is undetermined. Sequenced material: CD4+ or CD8+ T cells sorted from blood, taken in a trial of the OX40 agonist ivuxolimab. The TCR was taken from an adult with an advanced solid tumor such as melanoma, head and neck, liver or kidney cancer. CDR3 DNA: TGTGCCAGCAGCTTGGACAGAGCAAGCACAGATACGCAGTATTTT. Its translation is CASSLDRASTDTQYF.